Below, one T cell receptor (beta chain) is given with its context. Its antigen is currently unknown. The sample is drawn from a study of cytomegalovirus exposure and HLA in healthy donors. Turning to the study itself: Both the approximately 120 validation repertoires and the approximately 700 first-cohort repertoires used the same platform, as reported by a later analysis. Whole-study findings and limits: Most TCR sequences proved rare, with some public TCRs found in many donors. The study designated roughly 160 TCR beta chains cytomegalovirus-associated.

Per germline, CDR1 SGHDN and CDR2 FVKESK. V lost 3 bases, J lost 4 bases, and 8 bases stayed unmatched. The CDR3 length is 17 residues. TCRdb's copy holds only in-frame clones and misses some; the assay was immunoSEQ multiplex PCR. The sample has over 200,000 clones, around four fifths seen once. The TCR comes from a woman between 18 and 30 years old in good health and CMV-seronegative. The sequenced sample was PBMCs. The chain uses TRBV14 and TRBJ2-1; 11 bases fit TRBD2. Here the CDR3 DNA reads TGTGCCAGCAGCCAGGCTACCGGGACTAGCGGATACAATGAGCAGTTCTTC. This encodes CASSQATGTSGYNEQFF.